Each of the 11 T cell receptor beta chains below was sequenced from the same sample in a study of sequential checkpoint blockade in melanoma. Generated by immunoSEQ multiplex PCR, the TCRdb table keeps only in-frame clones and is missing some. The data hold 30,000 to 40,000 clones, with more than 80% observed a single time. Treatment indicated: randomized to nivolumab then ipilimumab (arm A) or the reverse (arm B). This specimen consisted of CD8+ T cells sorted from blood (inferred from file names), obtained from a patient given nivolumab and ipilimumab in sequence. These receptors all come from a human donor with melanoma.

The chain joins TRBV27 to TRBJ1-2; D unclear. The CDR3 contains 16 residues. Per germline, CDR1 MNHEY and CDR2 SMNVEV (reference sequence). V lost 5 bases and J 4 bases, leaving 20 bases between the germline ends. CDR3 coding DNA: TGTGCCAGCAGTCGGAAAGGTCATGCGGCAGTCTATGGCTACACCTTC. This translates into CASSRKGHAAVYGYTF.

V is TRBV9 and J is TRBJ2-7, with 9 positions matching TRBD2. Germline V CDR1 and CDR2: SGDLS, YYNGEE. The V and J ends lost 3 bases and 1 base, in that order; junction bases with no gene match: 8. This CDR3 spans 16 amino acids. The CDR3 DNA reads as TGTGCCAGCAGCGGATTAGCGGGAGATTTGTCCTACGAGCAGTACTTC. Its translation: CASSGLAGDLSYEQYF.

This CDR3 reads CASSPSSHRGPSPYEQYV. CDR3 sequence (DNA): TGTGCCAGCTCACCATCGTCCCACAGGGGTCCTTCACCTTACGAGCAGTACGTC. The rearrangement links TRBV18 to TRBJ2-7, with 7 bases that match TRBD1. Per the germline V gene, CDR1 is KGHSH and CDR2 is LQKENI. Losses at the gene ends were 2 bases for V and 4 bases for J; bases not matched to a gene: 17. The CDR3 runs to 18 residues.

The CDR3 protein is CASSLGTGRPNEKLFF. CDR3 DNA sequence: TGTGCCAGCAGCCTCGGGACAGGGAGGCCTAATGAAAAACTGTTTTTT. The rearrangement uses TRBV7-3 and TRBJ1-4, with TRBD1 matching 9 bases. Germline assignment: CDR1 SGHTA and CDR2 FQGTGA. Losses at the gene ends were 5 bases for V and 3 bases for J; bases not matched to a gene: 7. The CDR3 is 16 amino acids.

J is TRBJ2-7 and V is TRBV28; possibly TRBD1 for D (6 bases). Germline V gives CDR1 MDHEN, CDR2 SYDVKM. The CDR3 contains 15 residues. The V and J ends lost 3 bases and 3 bases respectively, with 15 bases between them. In DNA form, the CDR3 reads TGTGCCAGCAGTTTGGAACCGGGACAACACTACGAGCAGTACTTC. Its translation: CASSLEPGQHYEQYF.

The chain recombines TRBV6-5 with TRBJ1-2; a weak D match, TRBD1 (6 bases). CDR3 size: 16 residues. Trimming cost V 0 bases and J 8 bases, with 19 bases left between them. CDR1 and CDR2 from the germline V gene are MNHEY and SVGAGI. The CDR3 nucleotides read TGTGCCAGCAGTTACTCGAACGGGGGGCGCTTGGGGGGCTACACCTTC. This translates into CASSYSNGGRLGGYTF.

The V call is TRBV2, the J call TRBJ2-7; TRBD1 matches at 9 bases. V shed 6 bases and J 2 bases; nucleotides not matched to a gene: 5. This CDR3 is 14 amino acids long. Looked up from germline, CDR1 is SNHLY and CDR2 is FYNNEI. CDR3 region: CASSETGGPYEQYF. The CDR3 DNA follows: TGTGCCAGCAGCGAAACAGGGGGCCCCTACGAGCAGTACTTC.

The V and J genes are TRBV28 and TRBJ1-2, with 7 nucleotides matching TRBD1. After removal of 4 bases from V and 1 base from J, the junction contained 9 bases not matched to a gene. From germline, CDR1 is MDHEN and CDR2 SYDVKM. The CDR3 spans 16 residues. CDR3 protein: CASSYPGTEFNYGYTF. CDR3 nucleotide sequence: TGTGCCAGCAGTTACCCCGGGACAGAGTTTAACTATGGCTACACCTTC.

About this clone itself: At the DNA level, this CDR3 is encoded by other sequences in the same sample as well. The CDR3 DNA reads as TGTGCCAGCAGCGGCTCCGGGACATATAGCAATCAGCCCCAGCATTTT. It translates to CASSGSGTYSNQPQHF. The chain couples TRBV5-6 to TRBJ1-5, with a tentative D call TRBD1 (6 bases). This CDR3 contains 16 residues. Germline-derived CDR1 and CDR2 are SGHDT and YYEEEE. V lost 4 bases to trimming and J lost 0 bases, with 14 bases between them.

In DNA, the CDR3 is TGTGCCTGGAGTACGGGGAGACAAAATGAAAAACTGTTTTTT. Translated, it gives CAWSTGRQNEKLFF. The chain links TRBV30 to TRBJ1-4; D not resolved. V was cut by 2 bases and J by 5 bases, with 12 bases left in between. The CDR3 is 14 amino acids. In germline, CDR1 is GTSNPN, CDR2 SVGIG (reference sequence).

This chain links TRBV4-1 with TRBJ2-1; D not resolved. Germline V lookup: CDR1 MGHRA, CDR2 YSYEKL. V was trimmed by 1 base and J by 8 bases, leaving 6 bases between them. The CDR3 extends over 12 amino acids. In DNA, the CDR3 is TGCGCCAGCAGCCAAGTTAGCCATGAGCAGTTCTTC. It is translated as CASSQVSHEQFF.